Listed below are T cell receptor beta chains from one sample, sequenced in a study of response to subunit inactivated influenza vaccine. One entry per CDR3 protein results from TCRdb running MiXCR on the RT-PCR reads. The sample includes around 570,000 distinct CDR3 sequences, 11% of them seen just once. The same data also went into a second study, on T cells expressing NK-cell markers.

The source was PBMCs from blood, collected on the day of vaccination. The receptors derive from a man aged 45 to 65 who received an inactivated influenza vaccine. CDR3s include the opening cysteine and the closing phenylalanine or tryptophan. Fields, in order: D gene, clone size, J gene, V gene, CDR3 protein, CDR3 DNA. A D gene is named only where the DNA matches it firmly. The size field is filled for only some rows; it gives once, few, many or a size class.

NA	many	TRBJ2-5	TRBV2	CASSVDPANTKGTQYF	TGTGCCAGCAGTGTCGATCCAGCTAATACCAAAGGGACCCAGTACTTC
TRBD2	NA	TRBJ2-3	TRBV5-1	CASSPGTSGSADTQYF	TGCGCCAGCAGCCCTGGGACTAGCGGGTCGGCAGATACGCAGTATTTT
NA	few	TRBJ2-7	TRBV3-1	CASTTGPPYEQYF	TGTGCCAGCACCACGGGACCACCCTACGAGCAGTACTTC
NA	NA	TRBJ1-3	TRBV25-1	CATTPEAGNTIYF	TGTGCCACCACGCCAGAGGCTGGAAACACCATATATTTT
TRBD2	few	TRBJ2-2	TRBV20-1	CSARVGAGGPSWNTGELFF	TGCAGTGCTAGAGTCGGAGCGGGAGGGCCGAGTTGGAACACCGGGGAGCTGTTTTTT
NA	NA	TRBJ2-7	TRBV12-3/TRBV12-4	CASSSGRTNYEQYF	TGTGCCAGCAGTTCGGGGCGGACCAACTACGAGCAGTACTTC
TRBD2	NA	TRBJ2-7	TRBV6-5	CASSYSVRTSGTYEQYF	TGTGCCAGCAGTTACTCTGTTCGGACTAGCGGGACCTACGAGCAGTACTTC
TRBD1	once	TRBJ1-4	TRBV7-9	CASSLALQGNEKLFF	TGTGCCAGCAGCTTAGCGCTACAGGGGAATGAAAAACTGTTTTTT
TRBD2	many	TRBJ2-1	TRBV28	CASSPGLAFGSYNEQFF	TGTGCCAGCAGTCCTGGACTAGCCTTTGGCTCCTACAATGAGCAGTTCTTC
NA	NA	TRBJ1-1	TRBV11-1	CASSFIGRPGAGAFF	TGTGCCAGCAGCTTTATCGGGAGGCCGGGGGCTGGAGCTTTCTTT
NA	many	TRBJ1-5	TRBV10-3	CAISESRGVGNQPQHF	TGTGCCATCAGTGAGTCCCGCGGGGTAGGAAATCAGCCCCAGCATTTT
NA	few	TRBJ2-1	TRBV6-1	CASSESQNAGSYNEQFF	TGTGCCAGCAGTGAATCACAGAACGCGGGCTCCTACAATGAGCAGTTCTTC
NA	few	TRBJ2-7	TRBV7-9	CASSLLQQNPYEQYF	TGTGCCAGCAGCTTGCTCCAACAGAATCCCTACGAGCAGTACTTC
NA	many	TRBJ1-1	TRBV6-5	CASSYSPLGTEAFF	TGTGCCAGCAGTTACTCCCCGCTTGGGACTGAAGCTTTCTTT
TRBD2	few	TRBJ2-1	TRBV5-1	CASSSLAGVDNEQFF	TGCGCCAGCAGCTCGTTAGCGGGGGTAGACAATGAGCAGTTCTTC
TRBD2	few	TRBJ2-6	TRBV20-1	CSANAGGSGANVLTF	TGCAGTGCTAATGCGGGGGGCTCTGGGGCCAACGTCCTGACTTTC
NA	few	TRBJ2-1	TRBV4-3	CASSQTTYNEQFF	TGCGCCAGCAGCCAGACTACATACAATGAGCAGTTCTTC
TRBD2	NA	TRBJ2-7	TRBV2	CASGLGGELGEQYF	TGTGCCAGCGGGCTTGGGGGGGAATTAGGCGAGCAGTACTTC
TRBD2	NA	TRBJ2-7	TRBV12-3/TRBV12-4	CASSLRLAGTYEQYF	TGTGCCAGCAGCCTTCGACTAGCGGGAACCTACGAGCAGTACTTC
NA	few	TRBJ2-1	TRBV20-1	CSARDLAGNTRPEQFF	TGCAGTGCTAGAGATTTGGCAGGGAACACCCGCCCTGAGCAGTTCTTC
TRBD2	many	TRBJ2-1	TRBV7-2	CASSVTSGGRYNEQFF	TGTGCCAGCAGCGTGACTAGCGGGGGTCGATACAATGAGCAGTTCTTC
NA	NA	TRBJ2-2	TRBV10-3	CAISPSTDGELFF	TGTGCCATCAGTCCCTCGACAGACGGGGAGCTGTTTTTT